The 8 T cell receptor beta chains in this list originate from one sample, sequenced in a study of blood T cell repertoires in COVID-19. Libraries were prepared by immunoSEQ multiplex PCR; TCRdb keeps only in-frame clonotypes and omits some of them. The table has roughly 160,000 clones, approximately 90% seen once; the top ten hold less than 5%. Input material: peripheral blood. The source of these receptors is a woman aged 60-75 years who had recovered from COVID-19.

J is TRBJ2-7 and V is TRBV3-1 (or the pseudogene TRBV3-2), with TRBD1 matching over 8 bases. V shed 5 bases and J 5 bases; nucleotides not matched to a gene: 11. The CDR3 spans 15 residues. Germline values: CDR1 LGHDT, CDR2 YNNKEL (reference sequence). This chain's CDR3 is CASSTLTSGGDEQYF. The DNA for the CDR3 is TGTGCCAGCAGCACCCTGACGTCAGGGGGCGACGAGCAGTACTTC.

This chain uses TRBV7-2 with TRBJ2-3; possibly TRBD1 for D (6 bases). Trimming stripped 1 base from V and 3 bases from J, with 14 bases between. The CDR3 is made up of 16 amino acids. Germline values: CDR1 SGHTA, CDR2 FQGNSA. In nucleotides, the CDR3 is TGTGCCAGCAGCTTAGTCATGGGGGCCCTAACAGATACGCAGTATTTT. It encodes CASSLVMGALTDTQYF.

This sequence joins TRBV9 and TRBJ2-3; possibly TRBD1 for D (6 bases). V was cut by 10 bases and J by 3 bases, with 15 bases left in between. CDR1 is SGDLS, CDR2 YYNGEE, per germline. The CDR3 sequence is 13 residues long. Here the CDR3 reads CAGSRGITDTQYF. The CDR3, as DNA: TGTGCCGGAAGTAGGGGGATAACAGATACGCAGTATTTT.

The rearrangement links TRBV28 to TRBJ1-3; perhaps TRBD1 as D (5 bases). The CDR3 extends over 18 amino acids. V was trimmed by 1 base and J by 4 bases, leaving 20 bases between them. Germline V gene sequence: CDR1 MDHEN, CDR2 SYDVKM. The CDR3 reads CASSLYPPTGVSGNTIYF. Here the CDR3 DNA reads TGTGCCAGCAGTTTATATCCCCCGACGGGGGTTTCGGGAAACACCATATATTTT.

The J gene is TRBJ2-7, the V gene TRBV27, with D perhaps TRBD2 (7 bases). CDR3 size: 16 residues. Per germline, CDR1 MNHEY and CDR2 SMNVEV (reference sequence). Trimming removed 5 bases from V and 2 bases from J, with 19 bases in between. CDR3 nucleotides: TGTGCCAGCAGTCCTTGGAAGGGGGGGGTTACCTACGAGCAGTACTTC. It yields the protein CASSPWKGGVTYEQYF.

This chain connects TRBV9 to TRBJ2-6, with 7 bases matching TRBD1. The germline V gene has CDR1 SGDLS and CDR2 YYNGEE. V was pared by 4 bases and J by 2 bases, with 3 bases of the junction left unmatched. The CDR3 is made up of 15 amino acids. The CDR3: CASSSGGTGANVLTF. CDR3 coding DNA: TGTGCCAGCAGCTCAGGGGGAACTGGGGCCAACGTCCTGACTTTC.

The rearrangement uses TRBV4-2 and TRBJ2-1; 8 positions agree with TRBD2. There are 18 residues in the CDR3. The J segment lost 0 bases and the V segment lost 5 bases, leaving 12 bases of the junction unmatched. From germline, CDR1 is LGHNA and CDR2 YNFKEQ. The CDR3 DNA reads TGTGCCAGCAGCGGCGGCGGGGGGACCATGAGCTCCTACAATGAGCAGTTCTTC. Translating it yields CASSGGGGTMSSYNEQFF.

The chain is built from TRBV5-5 and TRBJ1-5, with 8 bases identical to TRBD1. Germline values: CDR1 SGHKS, CDR2 YYEKEE (reference sequence). There are 15 residues in the CDR3. V trimming: 0 bases; J trimming: 6 bases; junction bases outside the gene matches: 5. The CDR3, as DNA: TGTGCCAGCAGCTTGGCGGGACAGGTTTCTCAGCCCCAGCATTTT. Its protein is CASSLAGQVSQPQHF.